This T cell receptor beta chain appears in the sequencing data of a study of neurological immune-mediated disorders. General study points: None of the CDR3 amino acid sequences found in expanded clones was shared across subjects. This suggests that the TCR-beta repertoires were private in all groups.

This clonotype was found many times. Its antigen remains unidentified. The CDR3 length is 12 residues. Germline CDR1 reads SGHVS; CDR2 reads FQNEAQ. Trimming shortened V by 5 bases and J by 7 bases, and 11 bases separated the two germline ends. The authors made cDNA by 5'RACE with 10-nucleotide random UMIs. TCRdb re-analysed the 5' RACE reads in MiXCR, keeping a single row per CDR3 protein. The repertoire includes tens of thousands of distinct CDR3 sequences, 11% of them detected once, and roughly 4% sits in the top ten. As to time point: technical triplicate 1. Libraries used 2 million unsorted PBMCs kept frozen in RNAlater.

The chain recombines TRBV7-8 with TRBJ1-2, with D possibly being TRBD1 (5 bases). Sample: PBMCs. The sequence came from a man between 60 and 70 years old with HTLV-1-associated myelopathy (HAM/TSP). The CDR3 bases are TGTGCCAGCAGCCAGGGTATAGGTGGCTACACCTTC. It encodes CASSQGIGGYTF.